The T cell receptor (beta chain) under discussion was sequenced for a study of cytotoxic CD8 clonotypes in ibrutinib-treated CLL. Study-level results: Contraction or stability on treatment was seen for public clonotypes, which were uncommon. Pretreatment clonality was elevated relative to age-matched healthy donors and paralleled circulating CD8+ T-cell counts. The study sampled sustained-remission and progressing patients at different times.

This clone was seen once. What it binds is unknown. Here immunoSEQ multiplex PCR was the method, and the copy in TCRdb shows in-frame clones only, minus some. The sample contains approximately 350,000 clones, roughly 71% of which appear only once. This CDR3 has 16 residues. The J segment lost 3 bases and the V segment lost 3 bases, leaving 7 bases of the junction unmatched. Germline CDR1 reads SGHRS; CDR2 reads YFSETQ. The authors obtained 1.5 to 2.5 micrograms of genomic DNA from cryopreserved PBMCs for TCR beta libraries. The starting material was PBMCs, obtained after 36 months of ibrutinib treatment. The source is a human donor with chronic lymphocytic leukemia. The chain has TRBV5-1 and TRBJ2-1; 9 bases line up with TRBD2. CDR3 region: CASSSTAGGYYNEQFF. The CDR3 DNA is TGCGCCAGCAGCTCCACCGCGGGGGGGTACTACAATGAGCAGTTCTTC.